These 17 T cell receptor beta chains came from one sample sequenced in a study of control samples from healthy donors and cancer patients. Only in-frame clones appear in the TCRdb table, and some are missing; sequencing was by immunoSEQ multiplex PCR. The data contain about 61,000 clones, around 90% of them singletons. Source material: PBMCs. The receptors derive from a man aged 55 to 69 with colorectal cancer.

The chain links TRBV5-4 to TRBJ2-7; 9 bases agree with TRBD1. This CDR3 is built from 15 residues. V lost 4 bases, J lost 4 bases, and 9 bases stayed unmatched. In germline, CDR1 is SGHNT, CDR2 YYREEE (reference sequence). The CDR3, as DNA: TGTGCCAGCAGCCCTACAGGGGGCTCCTCGTACGAGCAGTACTTC. Translated: CASSPTGGSSYEQYF.

This chain connects TRBV4-3 to TRBJ2-2; weak D call: TRBD1 (6 bases). CDR1 is LGHNA and CDR2 is YSLEER in the germline V gene. V shed 3 bases and J shed 1 base, with 6 bases lying between them. The CDR3 sequence is 14 residues long. This CDR3 is CASSQTGNTGELFF. The CDR3 nucleotides are TGCGCCAGCAGCCAGACAGGGAACACCGGGGAGCTGTTTTTT.

This clone has just one count. The CDR3 bases are TGCGCCAGCAGCCAAGATCTGGGGGTAATCGTCTACGAGCAGTACTTC. This codes for CASSQDLGVIVYEQYF. V gene TRBV4-3 combines with J gene TRBJ2-7, with D tentatively TRBD1 or TRBD2 (5 bases each). Germline CDR1 and CDR2: LGHNA and YSLEER. Trimming took 0 bases from V and 3 from J, leaving 15 bases between them. This CDR3 has 16 residues.

The gene calls are TRBV9 and TRBJ1-1, with D possibly TRBD1 on 6 matching bases. The V gene lost 2 bases and the J gene lost 1 base, with 9 bases spanning the gap. This CDR3 spans 14 amino acids. Germline lookup yields CDR1 SGDLS and CDR2 YYNGEE. As DNA, the CDR3 is TGTGCCAGCAGCGTCGGACAGAAGAACACTGAAGCTTTCTTT. Its protein is CASSVGQKNTEAFF.

The J gene is TRBJ1-4, the V gene TRBV7-9; possibly TRBD1 for D (5 bases). V lost 1 base and J lost 8, with 11 bases in between. The germline V gene encodes CDR1 SEHNR and CDR2 FQNEAQ (reference sequence). This CDR3 has 14 amino acids. CDR3 amino acids: CASSLGGVREKLFF. Here the CDR3 DNA reads TGTGCCAGCAGCTTAGGAGGGGTTCGGGAAAAACTGTTTTTT.

The chain uses TRBV7-8 and TRBJ1-6, with a weak D call TRBD1 (5 bases). Germline values: CDR1 SGHVS, CDR2 FQNEAQ. Trimming cost V 1 base and J 10 bases, with 14 bases left between them. The CDR3 has 15 residues. DNA for the CDR3: TGTGCCAGCAGCTTAGGGGGGGGAGGTAGATCACCCCTCCACTTT. Translating gives CASSLGGGGRSPLHF.

The chain joins TRBV28 to TRBJ2-1; D not certain. Germline V gene data show CDR1 as MDHEN and CDR2 as SYDVKM. The CDR3 length is 13 residues. V lost 3 bases, J lost 3 bases, and 6 bases lay in between. Here the CDR3 reads CASSFANYNEQFF. As DNA, the CDR3 is TGTGCCAGCAGTTTTGCCAACTACAATGAGCAGTTCTTC.

This chain links TRBV27 with TRBJ2-4, with 7 bases lining up with TRBD2. The CDR3 is 16 residues long. V was pared by 3 bases and J by 1 base, with 6 bases of the junction left unmatched. Germline V gene data show CDR1 as MNHEY and CDR2 as SMNVEV (reference sequence). The CDR3 DNA sequence: TGTGCCAGCAGTTTGCTGTCCGGGGGGGCCAAAAACATTCAGTACTTC. Its translation is CASSLLSGGAKNIQYF.

The chain couples TRBV6-4 to TRBJ2-2; D may be TRBD2 (5 bases). V was clipped by 4 bases and J by 5 bases, with 8 bases between them. CDR3 length equals 13 residues. CDR1 is MRHNA, CDR2 SNTAGT, per germline. CDR3 sequence reads: CASSGIATGELFF. The CDR3 nucleotides read TGTGCCAGCAGTGGTATAGCGACCGGGGAGCTGTTTTTT.

This sequence joins TRBV6-5 and TRBJ2-1; 8 positions match TRBD2. CDR1 and CDR2 (germline): MNHEY, SVGAGI. V gave up 7 bases and J gave up 8 bases; unmatched junction bases: 7. This CDR3 is 13 amino acids long. DNA of the CDR3: TGTGCCAGCAAAACCACCGGGGGGGATGAGCAGTTCTTC. Translation: CASKTTGGDEQFF.

This CDR3 is CASSQDGHRGDNEQFF. The CDR3 region has the DNA TGTGCCAGCAGCCAAGACGGGCACCGGGGGGACAATGAGCAGTTCTTC. The genes are TRBV3-1 (or the pseudogene TRBV3-2) and TRBJ2-1; TRBD2 matches 7 bases. This CDR3 is 16 amino acids long. CDR1 and CDR2 (germline): LGHDT, YNNKEL (reference sequence). V was pared by 0 bases and J by 5 bases, with 7 bases of the junction left unmatched.

The gene calls are TRBV9 and TRBJ2-3, with 8 bases lining up with TRBD2. CDR1 and CDR2 (germline): SGDLS, YYNGEE. The CDR3 covers 16 residues. V lost 0 bases to trimming and J lost 1 base; unmatched junction nucleotides: 4. The CDR3 DNA reads as TGTGCCAGCAGCGTAGGGAATAGCGGGGGCACAGATACGCAGTATTTT. Its translation is CASSVGNSGGTDTQYF.

This clone was counted a few times. CDR3 in amino acids: CASSSDGKLFF. CDR3 sequence (DNA): TGTGCCAGCAGTTCGGACGGGAAACTGTTTTTT. This sequence joins TRBV27 and TRBJ1-4; unclear D gene. Deletions cut 4 bases from V and 11 bases from J, with 8 bases between. The CDR3 sequence is 11 residues long. Germline CDR1 MNHEY, CDR2 SMNVEV (reference sequence).

The chain employs TRBV6-5 and TRBJ1-5; perhaps TRBD1 as D (6 bases). The germline gives CDR1 MNHEY, CDR2 SVGAGI. CDR3 size: 12 residues. V was cut by 7 bases and J by 6 bases, with 10 bases left in between. The CDR3 spells CASTSGVQPQHF. The CDR3 DNA follows: TGTGCCAGCACCTCAGGGGTTCAGCCCCAGCATTTT.

The chain uses TRBV9 and TRBJ2-1, with D maybe TRBD1 (5 bases). V gave up 0 bases and J gave up 3 bases, with 10 bases separating them. Germline values: CDR1 SGDLS, CDR2 YYNGEE. The length of the CDR3 is 15 residues. The CDR3 sequence is CASSVGQGVYNEQFF. In nucleotides, the CDR3 is TGTGCCAGCAGCGTAGGGCAGGGCGTCTACAATGAGCAGTTCTTC.

The chain couples TRBV7-9 to TRBJ2-1; 11 bases are a match to TRBD1. The V gene's germline CDR1 is SEHNR and CDR2 FQNEAQ (reference sequence). V shed 5 bases, J shed 7 bases, and the junction held 7 bases outside the gene matches. The CDR3 has 15 amino acids. Here the CDR3 reads CASSPGQGGQNEQFF. The DNA for the CDR3 is TGTGCCAGCAGCCCGGGACAGGGGGGACAAAATGAGCAGTTCTTC.

V and J are TRBV5-1 and TRBJ2-7; a possible D gene is TRBD2 (7 bases). This CDR3 contains 15 residues. Germline CDR1 is SGHRS and CDR2 is YFSETQ. V lost 0 bases and J 3 bases, leaving 13 bases between the germline ends. The CDR3 is CASSLGSRGGYEQYF. The CDR3 DNA is TGCGCCAGCAGCTTGGGGAGTAGGGGGGGCTACGAGCAGTACTTC. Based on the CDR3 plus reference TRBV5-1 and TRBJ2-7, the full variable domain is KAGVTQTPRYLIKTRGQQVTLSCSPISGHRSVSWYQQTPGQGLQFLFEYFSETQRNKGNFPGRFSGRQFSNSRSEMNVSTLELGDSALYLCASSLGSRGGYEQYFGPGTRLTVT.